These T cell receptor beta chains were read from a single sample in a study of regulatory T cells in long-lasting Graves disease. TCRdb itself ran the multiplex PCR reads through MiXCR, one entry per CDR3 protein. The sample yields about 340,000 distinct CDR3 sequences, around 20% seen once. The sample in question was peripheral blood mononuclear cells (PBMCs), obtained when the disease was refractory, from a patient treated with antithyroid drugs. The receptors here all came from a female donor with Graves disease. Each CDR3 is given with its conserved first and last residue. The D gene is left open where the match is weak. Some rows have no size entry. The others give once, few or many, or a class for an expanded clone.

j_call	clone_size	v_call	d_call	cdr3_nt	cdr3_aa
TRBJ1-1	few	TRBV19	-	TGTGCCAGTAAGTGGGCCAGAAACACTGAAGCTTTCTTT	CASKWARNTEAFF
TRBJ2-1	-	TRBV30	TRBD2	TGTGCCTGGAGTCCACTAGCGGGGGTGCCCAATGAGCAGTTCTTC	CAWSPLAGVPNEQFF
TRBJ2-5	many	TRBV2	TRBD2	TGTGCCAGCAGTGTGAGTGGGGGGGTAGGCCAAGAGACCCAGTACTTC	CASSVSGGVGQETQYF
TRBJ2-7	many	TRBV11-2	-	TGTGCCAGCAGCTTAGCCCTCCAGTCCTACGAGCAGTACTTC	CASSLALQSYEQYF
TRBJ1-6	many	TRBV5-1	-	TGCGCCAGCAGCTTTTTCGAGGGTGAGAGTTCACCCCTCCACTTT	CASSFFEGESSPLHF
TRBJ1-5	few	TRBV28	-	TGTGCCGGCAGTTTGCGTTCCGGACTAGGTCAGCCCCAGCATTTT	CAGSLRSGLGQPQHF
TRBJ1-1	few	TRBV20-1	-	TGCAGTGCTAGAGTGTTCGGCACTGAAGCTTTCTTT	CSARVFGTEAFF
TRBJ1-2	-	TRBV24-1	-	TGTGCCACCAGTGATTCCCCATACTATGGCTACACCTTC	CATSDSPYYGYTF
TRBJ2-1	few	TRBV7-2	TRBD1	TGTGCCAGCAGCTTGGACAGGGCCAACAATGAGCAGTTCTTC	CASSLDRANNEQFF
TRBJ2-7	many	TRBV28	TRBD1	TGTGCCAGCAGTCCGAGGGACAGTTCCGAGCAGTACTTC	CASSPRDSSEQYF
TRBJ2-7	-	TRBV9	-	TGTGCCAGCAGCGAGGGGACCGACTTTTCCTACGAGCAGTACTTC	CASSEGTDFSYEQYF
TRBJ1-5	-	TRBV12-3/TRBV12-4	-	TGTGCCAGCAGTTTACGGCTTCAGCCCCAGCATTTT	CASSLRLQPQHF
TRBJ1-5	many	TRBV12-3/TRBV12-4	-	TGTGCCAGCAGTTCGGCGAGTCAGCCCCAGCATTTT	CASSSASQPQHF
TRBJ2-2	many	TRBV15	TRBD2	TGTGCCACCAGCCCAGCGGGGGGCACCGGGGAGCTGTTTTTT	CATSPAGGTGELFF
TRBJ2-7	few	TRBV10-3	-	TGTGCCATCAGTGAGACCCGAACAGGAATGGGCGAGCAGTACTTC	CAISETRTGMGEQYF